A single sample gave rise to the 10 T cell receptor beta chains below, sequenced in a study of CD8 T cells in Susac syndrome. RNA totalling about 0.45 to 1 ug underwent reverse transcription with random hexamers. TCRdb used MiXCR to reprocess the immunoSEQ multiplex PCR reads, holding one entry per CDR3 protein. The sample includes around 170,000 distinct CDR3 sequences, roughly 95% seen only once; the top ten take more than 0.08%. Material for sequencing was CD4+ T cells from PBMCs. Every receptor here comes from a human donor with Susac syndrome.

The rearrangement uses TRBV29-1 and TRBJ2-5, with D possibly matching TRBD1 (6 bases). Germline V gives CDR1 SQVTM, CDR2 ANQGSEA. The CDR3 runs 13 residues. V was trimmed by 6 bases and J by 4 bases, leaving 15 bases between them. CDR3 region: CSVAWGPRETQYF. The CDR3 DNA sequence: TGCAGCGTCGCTTGGGGGCCTCGAGAGACCCAGTACTTC.

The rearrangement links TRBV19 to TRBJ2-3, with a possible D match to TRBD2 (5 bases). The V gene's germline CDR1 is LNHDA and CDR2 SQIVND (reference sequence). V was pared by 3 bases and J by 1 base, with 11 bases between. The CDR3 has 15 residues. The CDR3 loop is CASSMGNSGTDTQYF. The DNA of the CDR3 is TGTGCCAGTAGTATGGGAAATAGCGGCACAGATACGCAGTATTTT.

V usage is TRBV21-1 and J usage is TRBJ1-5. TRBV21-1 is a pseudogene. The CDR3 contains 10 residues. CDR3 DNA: TGTGCCAGCTGGGGATCGCCCCAGCATTTT. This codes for CASWGSPQHF.

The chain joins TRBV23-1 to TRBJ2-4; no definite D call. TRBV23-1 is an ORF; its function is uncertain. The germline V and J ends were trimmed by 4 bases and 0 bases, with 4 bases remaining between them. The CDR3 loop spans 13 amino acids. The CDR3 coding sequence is TGCGCCAGCAGTCTAGTAGCCAAAAACATTCAGTACTTC. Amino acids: CASSLVAKNIQYF.

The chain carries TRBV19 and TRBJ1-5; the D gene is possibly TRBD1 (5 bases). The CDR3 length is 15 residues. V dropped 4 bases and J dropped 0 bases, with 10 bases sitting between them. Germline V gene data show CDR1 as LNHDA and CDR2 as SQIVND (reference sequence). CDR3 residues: CASSTSDISNQPQHF. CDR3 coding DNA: TGTGCCAGTAGTACCTCGGACATTAGCAATCAGCCCCAGCATTTT.

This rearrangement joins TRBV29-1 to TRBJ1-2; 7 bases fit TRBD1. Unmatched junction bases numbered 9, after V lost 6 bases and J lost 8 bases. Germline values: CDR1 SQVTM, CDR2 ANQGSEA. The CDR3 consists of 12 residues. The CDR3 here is CSVADRWRGYTF. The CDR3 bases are TGCAGCGTCGCGGACAGGTGGCGAGGCTACACCTTC.

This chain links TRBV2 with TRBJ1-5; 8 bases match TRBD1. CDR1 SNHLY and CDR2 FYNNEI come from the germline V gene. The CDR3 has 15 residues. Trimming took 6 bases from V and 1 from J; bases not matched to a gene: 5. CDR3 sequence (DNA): TGTGCCAGCAGCCTGGACAGGGCGAGCAATCAGCCCCAGCATTTT. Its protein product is CASSLDRASNQPQHF.

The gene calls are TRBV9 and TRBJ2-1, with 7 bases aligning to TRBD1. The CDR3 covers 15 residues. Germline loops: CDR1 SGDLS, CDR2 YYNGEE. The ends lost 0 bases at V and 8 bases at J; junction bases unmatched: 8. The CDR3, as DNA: TGTGCCAGCAGCGTAGATGGCAGGGGGTTGGATGAGCAGTTCTTC. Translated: CASSVDGRGLDEQFF.

The CDR3 spells CASSSAGRRNTEAFF. The CDR3 DNA reads as TGTGCCAGCAGCTCAGCCGGGAGAAGAAACACTGAAGCTTTCTTT. The V gene is TRBV5-4, the J gene TRBJ1-1, with no clear D. Trimming cost V 3 bases and J 2 bases, with 14 bases left between them. This CDR3 has 15 amino acids. In germline, CDR1 is SGHNT, CDR2 YYREEE (reference sequence). The full variable domain, with the rest looked up from reference TRBV5-4 and TRBJ1-1, is ETGVTQSPTHLIKTRGQQVTLRCSSQSGHNTVSWYQQALGQGPQFIFQYYREEENGRGNFPPRFSGLQFPNYSSELNVNALELDDSALYLCASSSAGRRNTEAFFGQGTRLTVV.

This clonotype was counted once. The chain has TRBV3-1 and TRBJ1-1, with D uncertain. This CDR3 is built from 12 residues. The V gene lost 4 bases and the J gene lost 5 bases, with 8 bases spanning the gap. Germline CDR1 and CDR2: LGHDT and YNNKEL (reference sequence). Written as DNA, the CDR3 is TGTGCCAGCAGCCGTACAAGAACTGAAGCTTTCTTT. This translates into CASSRTRTEAFF.